This T cell receptor (beta chain) was observed in a study of blood T cell repertoires in COVID-19. CDR1 LNHDA and CDR2 SQIVND come from the germline V gene (reference sequence). The V segment lost 7 bases and the J segment 4 bases; nucleotides outside the gene matches: 7. The CDR3 covers 15 residues. The repertoire was sequenced with immunoSEQ multiplex PCR; TCRdb's copy has only in-frame clones and lacks some. The table includes around 120,000 clones, roughly 90% detected once. The source material was peripheral blood. The source of this sequence is a man between 45 and 60 years old with acute or convalescent COVID-19. The J gene is TRBJ2-2, the V gene TRBV19; 9 nucleotides align to TRBD2. CDR3 nucleotide sequence: TGTGCCAGTACTACCCTAGCGGGACTCACCGGGGAGCTGTTTTTT. Protein: CASTTLAGLTGELFF.